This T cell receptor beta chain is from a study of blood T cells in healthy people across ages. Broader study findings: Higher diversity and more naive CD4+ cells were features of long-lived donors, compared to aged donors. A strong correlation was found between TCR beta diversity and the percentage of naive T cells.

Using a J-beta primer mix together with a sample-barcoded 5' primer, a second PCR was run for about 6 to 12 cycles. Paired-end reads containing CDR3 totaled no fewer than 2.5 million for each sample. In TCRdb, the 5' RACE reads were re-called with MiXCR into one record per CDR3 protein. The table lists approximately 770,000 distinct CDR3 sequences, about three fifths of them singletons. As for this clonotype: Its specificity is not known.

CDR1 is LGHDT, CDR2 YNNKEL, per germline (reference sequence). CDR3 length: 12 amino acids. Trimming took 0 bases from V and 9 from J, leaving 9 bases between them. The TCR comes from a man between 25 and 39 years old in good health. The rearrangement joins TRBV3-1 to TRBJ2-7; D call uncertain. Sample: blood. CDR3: CASSQDWRVQYF. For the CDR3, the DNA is TGTGCCAGCAGCCAAGACTGGAGAGTGCAGTACTTC.